This T cell receptor (beta chain) comes out of a study of blood T cells in healthy people across ages. Germline CDR1 and CDR2: MDHEN and SYDVKM. This CDR3 comprises 16 residues. A J-beta primer mix and a sample-barcoded 5' primer were used in a second PCR of about 7 to 12 cycles. TCRdb reprocessed the 5' RACE reads via MiXCR and lists one record per CDR3 protein. The data hold about 720,000 distinct CDR3 sequences, with just under 25% observed a single time. This clonotype was counted between two and nine times. A read error may account for a junction end that differs from germline. This same sample was also part of a study on T cells of mothers and their children.

The chain links TRBV28 to TRBJ2-7; 11 bases are shared with TRBD1. The sequence was obtained from a boy younger than 18 in good health. Sequenced material: blood. The CDR3 DNA reads TGTACCAGCAGTTTACGTCCCGGGACAGGGGGAGACGAGCAGTACTTC. This codes for CTSSLRPGTGGDEQYF.